The 3 T cell receptor beta chains given below trace back to one sample, sequenced in a study of blood T cell repertoires in COVID-19. Data came from immunoSEQ multiplex PCR; TCRdb stores just in-frame clones and leaves some out. The table has more than 80,000 clones, 80% to 90% seen once; the top ten hold roughly 11%. The source material was peripheral blood. These receptors were obtained from a man aged 80 or over with acute or convalescent COVID-19.

This clone was recorded only once. The chain uses TRBV6-5 and TRBJ2-1; 8 bases are a match to TRBD2. V was pared by 7 bases and J by 10 bases, with 15 bases of the junction left unmatched. The CDR3 runs to 15 residues. CDR1 is MNHEY and CDR2 is SVGAGI in the germline V gene. CDR3 protein: CASTLTPAGAGEQFF. For the CDR3, the DNA is TGTGCCAGCACCCTAACGCCAGCGGGAGCGGGAGAGCAGTTCTTC.

The genes are TRBV7-8 and TRBJ2-5, with D unclear. CDR1 is SGHVS, CDR2 FQNEAQ, per germline. Trimming shortened V by 5 bases and J by 5 bases, and 6 bases separated the two germline ends. This CDR3 spans 11 amino acids. The CDR3 coding sequence is TGTGCCAGCAGCCGACATGAGACCCAGTACTTC. Amino acid sequence: CASSRHETQYF.

The rearrangement links TRBV19 to TRBJ1-1; possibly TRBD1 for D (5 bases). CDR3 length equals 13 residues. Trimming removed 0 bases from V and 8 bases from J, with 10 bases in between. Germline loops: CDR1 LNHDA, CDR2 SQIVND (reference sequence). The CDR3 nucleotides are TGTGCCAGTAGTATAGAGGGGGGGTTCGAAGCTTTCTTT. Residues: CASSIEGGFEAFF.